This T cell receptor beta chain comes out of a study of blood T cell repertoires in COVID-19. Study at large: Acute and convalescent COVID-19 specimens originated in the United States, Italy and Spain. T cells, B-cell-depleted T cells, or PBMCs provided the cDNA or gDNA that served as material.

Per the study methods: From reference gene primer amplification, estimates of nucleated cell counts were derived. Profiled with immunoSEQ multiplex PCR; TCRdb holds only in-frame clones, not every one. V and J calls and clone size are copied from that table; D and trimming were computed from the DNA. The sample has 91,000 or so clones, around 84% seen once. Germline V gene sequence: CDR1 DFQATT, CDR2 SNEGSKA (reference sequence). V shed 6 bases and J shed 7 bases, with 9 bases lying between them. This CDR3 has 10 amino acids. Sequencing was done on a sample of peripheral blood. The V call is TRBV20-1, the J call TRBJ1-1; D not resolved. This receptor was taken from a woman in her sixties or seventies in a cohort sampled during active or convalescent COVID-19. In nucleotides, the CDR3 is TGCAGTGCCGCCGGGATTGAAGCTTTCTTT. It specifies CSAAGIEAFF.